This TCR beta chain was obtained from a study of cytomegalovirus exposure and HLA in healthy donors. Study-level points and caveats: Judged likely to be a sequencing artifact was a cluster of highly shared sequence variants. A later look showed TCR association rates differing by HLA locus, highest for DRB1 and lowest for HLA-C.

Trimming stripped 8 bases from V and 5 bases from J, with 15 bases between. The germline gives CDR1 LNHNV, CDR2 YYDKDF (reference sequence). The CDR3 spans 13 residues. PCR amplification relied on 60 Vbeta primers (plus 13 Jbeta primers). TCRdb's copy holds only in-frame clones and misses some; the assay was immunoSEQ multiplex PCR. This table has 170,000 or so clones, 60% to 85% appearing once. Regarding this clone: The target antigen is unknown.

The chain couples TRBV15 to TRBJ2-5; perhaps TRBD1 as D (8 bases). Sequences were obtained from PBMCs. The sequence was obtained from a woman between 50 and 59 years old in good health and CMV-seropositive. The CDR3 nucleotides are TGTGCCACCGGTACAGGGGGGGACGAGACCCAGTACTTC. This gives the protein CATGTGGDETQYF.